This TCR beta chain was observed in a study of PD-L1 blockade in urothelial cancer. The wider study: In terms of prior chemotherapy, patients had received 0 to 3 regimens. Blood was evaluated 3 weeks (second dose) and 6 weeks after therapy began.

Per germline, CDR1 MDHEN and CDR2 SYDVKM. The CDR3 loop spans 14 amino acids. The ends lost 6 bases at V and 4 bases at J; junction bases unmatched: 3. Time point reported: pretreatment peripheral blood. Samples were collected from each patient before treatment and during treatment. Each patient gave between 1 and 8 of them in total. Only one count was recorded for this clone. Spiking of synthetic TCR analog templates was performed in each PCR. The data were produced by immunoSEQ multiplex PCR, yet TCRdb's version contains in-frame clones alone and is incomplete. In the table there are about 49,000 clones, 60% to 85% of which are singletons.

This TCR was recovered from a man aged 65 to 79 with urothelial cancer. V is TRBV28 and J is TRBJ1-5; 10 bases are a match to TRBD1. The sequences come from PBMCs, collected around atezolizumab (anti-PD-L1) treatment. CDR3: CASRGTGANQPQHF. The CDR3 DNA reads TGTGCCAGCAGGGGGACAGGGGCTAATCAGCCCCAGCATTTT.